Following are 3 T cell receptor beta chains from one sample sequenced in a study of blood T cells in healthy people across ages (dated by TCRdb to about 2015). Receptor libraries were prepared by 5' RACE. Sequencing was performed on an Illumina HiSeq 2500. The second PCR ran for roughly 7 to 12 cycles and used a J-beta primer mix along with a sample-barcoded 5' primer. The public reads were quality trimmed at Q25 with fastp and then assembled into clones with MiXCR by TCRdb, keeping productive beta chains. Merged by CDR3 protein, the rows form single entries marked with the most common genes and DNA. The sample includes 550,000 to 700,000 distinct CDR3 sequences, with approximately 30% observed a single time. Approximately 17% of the sample comes from the top ten. Sequencing used blood. The source is a woman in her 70s in good health.

This sequence joins TRBV6-5 and TRBJ1-4; D remains ambiguous. The CDR3 runs 16 residues. V lost 2 bases and J 2 bases, leaving 12 bases between the germline ends. The germline gives CDR1 MNHEY, CDR2 SVGAGI. The CDR3 spells CASSYRVRTTNEKLFF. The CDR3, as DNA: TGTGCCAGCAGTTACAGAGTGAGGACTACTAATGAAAAACTGTTTTTT.

This clonotype was seen more than once but under ten times. The junction shows a germline mismatch at one end, possibly a read error. V usage is TRBV9 and J usage is TRBJ2-5; the D is unclear. The V gene's germline CDR1 is SGDLS and CDR2 YYNGEE. The CDR3 runs 14 residues. CDR3 bases: TGTGCCAGCAGCGTAGACCCCCAAAGAGAGACCCAGCACTTC. Amino acids: CASSVDPQRETQHF.

This clonotype has a handful of counts. This chain connects TRBV7-8 to TRBJ2-5, with 7 nucleotides matching TRBD2. The CDR3 totals 14 residues. Germline assignment: CDR1 SGHVS and CDR2 FQNEAQ. J lost 5 bases, V lost 8 bases, and 11 bases had no gene match. CDR3 nucleotides: TGTGCCAGCCTTATGGGGCCGGGAGGCGAGACCCAGTACTTC. Translating gives CASLMGPGGETQYF.